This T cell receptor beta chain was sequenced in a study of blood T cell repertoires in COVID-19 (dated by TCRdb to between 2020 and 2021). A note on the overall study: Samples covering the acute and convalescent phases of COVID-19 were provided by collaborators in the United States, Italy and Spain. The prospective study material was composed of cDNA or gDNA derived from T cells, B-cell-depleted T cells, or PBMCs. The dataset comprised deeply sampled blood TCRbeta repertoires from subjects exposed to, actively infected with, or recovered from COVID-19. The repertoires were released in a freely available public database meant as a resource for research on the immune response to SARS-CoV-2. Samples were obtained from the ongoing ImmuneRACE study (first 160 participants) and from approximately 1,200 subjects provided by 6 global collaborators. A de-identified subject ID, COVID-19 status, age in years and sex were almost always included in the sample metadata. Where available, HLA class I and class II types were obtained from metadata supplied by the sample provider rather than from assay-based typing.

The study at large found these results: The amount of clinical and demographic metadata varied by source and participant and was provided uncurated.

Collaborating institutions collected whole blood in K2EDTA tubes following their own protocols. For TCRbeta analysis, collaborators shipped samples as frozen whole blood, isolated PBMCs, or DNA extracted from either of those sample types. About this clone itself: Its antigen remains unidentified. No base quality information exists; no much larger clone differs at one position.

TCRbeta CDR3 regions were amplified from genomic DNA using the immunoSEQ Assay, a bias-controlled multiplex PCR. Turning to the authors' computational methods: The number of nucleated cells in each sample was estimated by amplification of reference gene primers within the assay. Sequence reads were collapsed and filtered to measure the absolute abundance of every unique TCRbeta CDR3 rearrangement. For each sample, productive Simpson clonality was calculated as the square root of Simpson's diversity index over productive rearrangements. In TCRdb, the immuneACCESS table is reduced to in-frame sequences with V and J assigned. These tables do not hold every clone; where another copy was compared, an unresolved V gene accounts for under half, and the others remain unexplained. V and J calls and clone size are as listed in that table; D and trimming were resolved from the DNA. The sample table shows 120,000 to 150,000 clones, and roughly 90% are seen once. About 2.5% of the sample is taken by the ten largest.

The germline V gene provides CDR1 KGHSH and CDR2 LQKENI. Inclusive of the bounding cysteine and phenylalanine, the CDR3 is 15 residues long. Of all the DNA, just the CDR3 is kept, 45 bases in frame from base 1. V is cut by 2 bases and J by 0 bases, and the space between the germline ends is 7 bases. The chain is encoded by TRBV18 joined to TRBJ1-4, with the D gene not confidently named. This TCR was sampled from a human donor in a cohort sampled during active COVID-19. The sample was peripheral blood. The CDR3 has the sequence CASSPNIATNEKLFF. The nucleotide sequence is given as TGTGCCAGCTCACCAAACATCGCAACTAATGAAAAACTGTTTTTT.